The present T cell receptor beta chain was sequenced within a study of cytomegalovirus exposure and HLA in healthy donors. Whole-study context: Caucasian-associated ancestry cluster membership applied to about 80% of some 400 genotyped donors. Study outcomes and limitations: The HLA-A and HLA-B alleles of most subjects were reportedly predicted accurately from TCR beta sequences. The authors listed 164 TCR beta chains as cytomegalovirus-associated.

This clone was counted a single time. Its matching antigen is unknown. A multiplex PCR was run with 60 Vbeta primers and 13 Jbeta primers. Authors' data handling: The count from a later analysis was 65 million to 90 million unique TCR beta chains, some 10 million of them shared. Repertoires were generated with immunoSEQ multiplex PCR, while TCRdb's copy carries only in-frame clones and drops some. The D gene and trimming were derived from the DNA, and the V and J assignments and clone size from that table. The sample has 140,000 or so clones, 70% to 85% seen once; the top ten hold 9.7%. Unmatched junction bases numbered 3, after V lost 4 bases and J lost 7 bases. Germline CDR1 SEHNR, CDR2 FQNEAQ (reference sequence). The CDR3 loop spans 13 amino acids.

This TCR was sampled from a woman between 55 and 75 years old in good health and CMV-seropositive. Material: PBMCs. The rearrangement uses TRBV7-9 and TRBJ2-1, with 8 bases lining up with TRBD1. CDR3 in DNA: TGTGCCAGCAGCTCTTACAGGGGGAATGAGCAGTTCTTC. It codes for CASSSYRGNEQFF.